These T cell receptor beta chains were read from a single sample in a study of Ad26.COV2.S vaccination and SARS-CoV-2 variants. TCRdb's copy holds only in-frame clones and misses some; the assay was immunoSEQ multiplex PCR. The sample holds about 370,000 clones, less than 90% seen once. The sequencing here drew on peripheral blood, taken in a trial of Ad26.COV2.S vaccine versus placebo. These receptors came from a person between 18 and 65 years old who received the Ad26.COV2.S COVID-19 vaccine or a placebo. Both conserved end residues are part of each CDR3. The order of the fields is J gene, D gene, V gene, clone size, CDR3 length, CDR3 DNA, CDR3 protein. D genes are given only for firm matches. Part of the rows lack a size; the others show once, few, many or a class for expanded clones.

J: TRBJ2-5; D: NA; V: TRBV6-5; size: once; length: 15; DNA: TGTGCCAGCAGTCCGAACCTGGGGGGTAGGGAGACCCAGTACTTC; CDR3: CASSPNLGGRETQYF
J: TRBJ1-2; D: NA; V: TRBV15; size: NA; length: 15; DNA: TGTGCCACCAGCGCGGTATCAAGCGTGAAAAATGGCTACACCTTC; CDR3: CATSAVSSVKNGYTF
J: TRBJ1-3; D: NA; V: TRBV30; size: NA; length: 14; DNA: TGTGCCTGGAGTGTGGGAGGCTCTGGAAACACCATATATTTT; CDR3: CAWSVGGSGNTIYF
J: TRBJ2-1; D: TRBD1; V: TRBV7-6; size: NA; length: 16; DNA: TGTGCCAGCAGCTTAGGGACAGGGGGCGCAGGGAATGAGCAGTTCTTC; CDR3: CASSLGTGGAGNEQFF
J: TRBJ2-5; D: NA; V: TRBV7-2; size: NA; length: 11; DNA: TGTGCCAGCAGCCCCGGGGAGACCCAGTACTTC; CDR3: CASSPGETQYF
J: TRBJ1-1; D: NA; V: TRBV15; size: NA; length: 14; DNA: TGTGCCACCAGCATTACCGACACCTTCGGTGGGACTTTCTTT; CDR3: CATSITDTFGGTFF
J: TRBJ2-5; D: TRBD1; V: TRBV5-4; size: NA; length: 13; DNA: TGTGCCAGCAGGGGACAGGGTACGGAGACCCAGTACTTC; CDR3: CASRGQGTETQYF
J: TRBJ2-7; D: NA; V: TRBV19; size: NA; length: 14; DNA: TGTGCCAGTAGTATAGATGCCAGATCTTACGAGCAGTACTTC; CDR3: CASSIDARSYEQYF
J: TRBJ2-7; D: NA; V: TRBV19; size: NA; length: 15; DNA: TGTGCCAGTAGTATTTATCTTAAGAGGCCTCACGAGCAGTACTTC; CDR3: CASSIYLKRPHEQYF
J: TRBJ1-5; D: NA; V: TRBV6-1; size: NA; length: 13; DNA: TGTGCCAGCAGTGAGATCTTCGGTCAGCCCCAGCATTTT; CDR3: CASSEIFGQPQHF
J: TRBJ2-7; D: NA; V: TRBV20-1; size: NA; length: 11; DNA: TGCAGTGCTCAAAATCAGGGGAACGAGTACTTC; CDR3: CSAQNQGNEYF
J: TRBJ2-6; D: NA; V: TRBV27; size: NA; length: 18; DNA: TGTGCCAGCAGTTTATCCAGGGGTAAGACTGATGGGGCCAACGTCCTGACTTTC; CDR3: CASSLSRGKTDGANVLTF
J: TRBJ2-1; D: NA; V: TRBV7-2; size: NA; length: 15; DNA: TGTGCCAGCAGCTTAGACCGGACAGCGTACAATGAGCAGTTCTTC; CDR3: CASSLDRTAYNEQFF
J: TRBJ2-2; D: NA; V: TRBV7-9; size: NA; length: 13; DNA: TGTGCCAGCAGACGGGACGGTACCGGGGAGCTGTTTTTT; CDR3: CASRRDGTGELFF
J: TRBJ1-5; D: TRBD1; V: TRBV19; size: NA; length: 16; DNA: TGTGCCAGTAGTACCTGGGACAGGGGAGTCTATCAGCCCCAGCATTTT; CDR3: CASSTWDRGVYQPQHF
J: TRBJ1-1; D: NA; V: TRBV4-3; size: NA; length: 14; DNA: TGCGCCAGCAGCCGAACCCAAGTGAACACTGAAGCTTTCTTT; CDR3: CASSRTQVNTEAFF
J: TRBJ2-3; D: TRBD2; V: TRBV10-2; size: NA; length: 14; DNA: TGCGCCAGCCAGGGACTAGTAGTATCAGATACGCAGTATTTT; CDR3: CASQGLVVSDTQYF
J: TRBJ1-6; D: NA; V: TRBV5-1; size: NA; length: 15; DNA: TGCGCCAGCAGCGATACAGGTACTGCGAATTCACCCCTCCACTTT; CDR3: CASSDTGTANSPLHF
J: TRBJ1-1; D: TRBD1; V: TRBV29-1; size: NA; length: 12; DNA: TGCAGCGTTAGACAGGGAATCGGTGAAGCTTTCTTT; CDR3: CSVRQGIGEAFF
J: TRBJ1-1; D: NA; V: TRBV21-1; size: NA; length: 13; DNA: TGTGCCAGCAGCAAACGCGCAAACACTGAAGCTTTCTTT; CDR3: CASSKRANTEAFF
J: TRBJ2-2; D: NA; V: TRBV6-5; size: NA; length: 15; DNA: TGTGCCAGCTTTTCGGGTCCCAGTAACACCGGGGAGCTGTTTTTT; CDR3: CASFSGPSNTGELFF
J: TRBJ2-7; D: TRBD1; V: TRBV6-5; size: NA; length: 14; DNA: TGTGCCAGCAGTTCCTGGGACAGGCCCTACGAGCAGTACTTC; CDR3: CASSSWDRPYEQYF
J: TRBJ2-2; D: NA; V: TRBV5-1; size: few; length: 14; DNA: TGCGCCAGCAGCTTGGGTGGGATGCGCGGGGAGCTGTTTTTT; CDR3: CASSLGGMRGELFF
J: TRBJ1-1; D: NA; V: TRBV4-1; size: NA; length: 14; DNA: TGCGCCAGCAGCCAAGTCGAGAGCCTCTCTGAAGCTTTCTTT; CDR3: CASSQVESLSEAFF
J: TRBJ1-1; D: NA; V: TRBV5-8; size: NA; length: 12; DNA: TGTGCCAGCAGCCTGGATAACACTGAAGCTTTCTTT; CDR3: CASSLDNTEAFF
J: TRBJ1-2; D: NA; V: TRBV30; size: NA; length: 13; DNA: TGTGCCTGGAGCCCGGGGGATTACAATGGCTACACCTTC; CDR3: CAWSPGDYNGYTF
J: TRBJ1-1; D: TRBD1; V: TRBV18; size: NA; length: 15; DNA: TGTGCCAGCTCACAAATTCCGGGACAGAACGCTGAAGCTTTCTTT; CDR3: CASSQIPGQNAEAFF
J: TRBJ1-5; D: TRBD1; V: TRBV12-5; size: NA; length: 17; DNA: TGTGCTAGTGGTTTGGGCCACAGGGGGTTGTCCGAGGAGCCCCAGCATTTT; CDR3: CASGLGHRGLSEEPQHF
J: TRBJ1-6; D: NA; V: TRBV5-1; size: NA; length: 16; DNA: TGCGCCAGCAGCCCCGGGCAGGGCCGAGGGAATTCACCCCTCCACTTT; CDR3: CASSPGQGRGNSPLHF
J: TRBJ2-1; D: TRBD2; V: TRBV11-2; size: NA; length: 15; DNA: TGTGCCAGCAGCTCGAGCGGGGGGTCCTACAATGAGCAGTTCTTC; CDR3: CASSSSGGSYNEQFF
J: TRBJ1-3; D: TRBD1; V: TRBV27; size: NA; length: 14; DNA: TGTGCCAGCTTTTCCTGGGGACAGAGAAACACCATATATTTT; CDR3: CASFSWGQRNTIYF
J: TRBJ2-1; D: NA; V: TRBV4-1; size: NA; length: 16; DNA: TGCGCCAGCAGGGCATGGACGACAGGCCCCTACAATGAGCAGTTCTTC; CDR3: CASRAWTTGPYNEQFF
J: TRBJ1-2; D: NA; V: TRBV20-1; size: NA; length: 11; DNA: TGCAGTGCTAGAGGAGCCTATGGCTACACCTTC; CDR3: CSARGAYGYTF
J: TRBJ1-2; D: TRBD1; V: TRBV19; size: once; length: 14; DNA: TGTGCCAGTAGTATTCTGGTGACAGGGTGGGGCTACACCTTC; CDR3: CASSILVTGWGYTF
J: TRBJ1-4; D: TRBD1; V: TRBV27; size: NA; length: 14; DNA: TGTGCCAGCAGTTTTAACCCGGGACAGGGAAAACTGTTTTTT; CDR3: CASSFNPGQGKLFF
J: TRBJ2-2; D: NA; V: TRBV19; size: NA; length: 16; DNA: TGTGCCAGTAGTCTGAGCATCGCGGTGAACACCGGGGAGCTGTTTTTT; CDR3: CASSLSIAVNTGELFF
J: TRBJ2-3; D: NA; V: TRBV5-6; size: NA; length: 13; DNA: TGTGCCAGCAGCCCTTACCACACAGATACGCAGTATTTT; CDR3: CASSPYHTDTQYF
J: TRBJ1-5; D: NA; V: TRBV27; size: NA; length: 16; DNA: NA; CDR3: CASSSSTGPSNQPQHF
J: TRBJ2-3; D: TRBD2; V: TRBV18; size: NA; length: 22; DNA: TGTGCCAGCTCACCACGACTAGCTCAACTACTAGCTCAACCCGCTAGCACAGATACGCAGTATTTT; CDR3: CASSPRLAQLLAQPASTDTQYF
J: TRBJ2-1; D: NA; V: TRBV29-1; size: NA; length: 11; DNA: TGCAGCGTTGGGAGAAACAATGAGCAGTTCTTC; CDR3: CSVGRNNEQFF
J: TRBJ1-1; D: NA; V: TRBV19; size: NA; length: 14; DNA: TGTGCCAGTAGTATTGTCTGGATGAACACTGAAGCTTTCTTT; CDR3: CASSIVWMNTEAFF
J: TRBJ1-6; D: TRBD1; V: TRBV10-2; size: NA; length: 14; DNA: TGCGCCAGCCGACAGGGGGCAGGGAATTCACCCCTCCACTTT; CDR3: CASRQGAGNSPLHF
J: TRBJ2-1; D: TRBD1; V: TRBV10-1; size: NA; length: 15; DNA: TGCGCCAGCAGTGAGTACAGGGGGCGGTACAATGAGCAGTTCTTC; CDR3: CASSEYRGRYNEQFF
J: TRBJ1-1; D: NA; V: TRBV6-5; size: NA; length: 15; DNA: TGTGCCAGCAGTACCTCCGGGACAACGAACACTGAAGCTTTCTTT; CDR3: CASSTSGTTNTEAFF